These 23 T cell receptor beta chains share one sample of origin, sequenced in a study of glioma-infiltrating T cells. Using RNA template, CDR3s of TCR alpha and beta were amplified with iRepertoire arm-PCR. TCRdb re-analysed the multiplex PCR reads in MiXCR, keeping a single row per CDR3 protein. This sample has about 93,000 distinct CDR3 sequences, with about 37% found just once. The sequenced sample consisted of glioma tissue, nonneoplastic brain tissue, or PBMCs (not recorded which). These receptors all come from a human donor with low-grade glioma or glioblastoma, undergoing nonglioma brain surgery, or in good health (not recorded which).

This clonotype was seen ten or more times. J is TRBJ2-2 and V is TRBV11-3; TRBD2 aligns across 10 bases. The germline CDR1 and CDR2 sequences are SGHNT and YENEEA. This CDR3 has 17 residues. The ends lost 5 bases at V and 2 bases at J; junction bases unmatched: 8. The CDR3 DNA reads as TGTGCCAGCAGCCCTTATAGCGGGGGGCTTAACACCGGGGAGCTGTTTTTT. This codes for CASSPYSGGLNTGELFF.

As regards this clonotype: The CDR3 carries no conserved terminal phenylalanine or tryptophan, so it likely arises from a read error. The chain has TRBV12-3 or TRBV12-4 and TRBJ2-1; TRBD2 matches at 7 bases. The CDR3 extends over 12 amino acids. The CDR3 DNA follows: TGTGCCTGCAGTTTAGCTAGCGGCGAGCAGTTCTCC. Translating it yields CACSLASGEQFS.

This clonotype was seen repeatedly, ten times or more. V gene TRBV2 combines with J gene TRBJ2-5; D is possibly TRBD2 (5 bases). This CDR3 has 13 amino acids. The ends were cut back, 4 bases at V and 3 bases at J, with 9 bases in the middle. Germline V gene lookup returns CDR1 SNHLY and CDR2 FYNNEI. CDR3 region: CASSGGGKETQYF. The CDR3, as DNA: TGTGCCAGCAGTGGAGGAGGTAAAGAGACCCAGTACTTC.

This clonotype occurred once. The junction departs from the called germline gene at one end, perhaps through a read error. CDR3 in amino acids: CSSLEAVGSSYNEQFF. The CDR3 DNA reads TGTTCCAGCCTTGAAGCGGTTGGGAGCTCCTACAATGAGCAGTTCTTC. V is TRBV6-4 and J is TRBJ2-1, with TRBD2 as a possible D gene (5 bases). Looked up from germline, CDR1 is MRHNA and CDR2 is SNTAGT. This CDR3 has 16 residues.

The rearrangement joins TRBV7-2 to TRBJ1-2, with 7 bases matching TRBD1. After removal of 5 bases from V and 4 bases from J, the junction contained 7 bases not matched to a gene. The CDR3 runs to 14 residues. Per germline, CDR1 SGHTA and CDR2 FQGNSA. DNA for the CDR3: TGTGCCAGCAGCAGAAGACAGGGTTCCTATGGCTACACCTTC. Translation gives CASSRRQGSYGYTF.

As to this clonotype: A junction end diverges from the germline sequence, so it may reflect a read error. This rearrangement joins TRBV7-9 to TRBJ1-1; TRBD1 matches at 7 bases. Germline CDR1 and CDR2: SEHNR and FQNEAQ (reference sequence). CDR3 length: 14 amino acids. CDR3 coding DNA: TGTGCCAGCGGCTTAGAGGGGGCGGACACTGAAGCTCTCTTT. Encoded protein: CASGLEGADTEALF. Full variable domain (missing parts from reference TRBV7-9 and TRBJ1-1): DTGVSQNPRHKITKRGQNVTFRCDPISEHNRLYWYRQTLGQGPEFLTYFQNEAQLEKSRLLSDRFSAERPKGSFSTLEIQRTEQGDSAMYLCASGLEGADTEALFGQGTRLTVV.

This clonotype occurred many times. This chain joins TRBV20-1 and TRBJ1-3; D remains ambiguous. Trimming took off 2 bases at V and 2 bases at J, with 7 bases between the two ends. The CDR3 covers 13 residues. Germline CDR1 reads DFQATT; CDR2 reads SNEGSKA (reference sequence). CDR3 in amino acids: CSARPQAGNTIYF. As DNA, the CDR3 is TGCAGTGCTAGACCGCAAGCTGGAAACACCATATATTTT.

The table lists this clonotype with many counts. V is TRBV5-4 and J is TRBJ2-5; TRBD1 is a possible D gene (6 bases). Trimming stripped 2 bases from V and 3 bases from J, with 8 bases between. This CDR3 is 13 amino acids long. The germline gives CDR1 SGHNT, CDR2 YYREEE (reference sequence). The CDR3 loop reads CASSFNREETQYF. In DNA, the CDR3 is TGTGCCAGCAGCTTTAACAGGGAAGAGACCCAGTACTTC.

This clonotype showed up many times. This rearrangement joins TRBV10-3 to TRBJ2-3, with D maybe TRBD1 (5 bases). Trimming took 7 bases from V and 5 from J, leaving 13 bases between them. This CDR3 contains 13 residues. The V gene's germline CDR1 is ENHRY and CDR2 SYGVKD. CDR3 bases: TGTGCCATCAAAAGTATAGGGGTAGATACGCAGTATTTT. It encodes CAIKSIGVDTQYF.

This chain connects TRBV27 to TRBJ2-3; 10 bases are a match to TRBD2. The CDR3 is made up of 16 amino acids. Germline V gives CDR1 MNHEY, CDR2 SMNVEV (reference sequence). V shed 3 bases, J shed 4 bases, and the junction held 7 bases outside the gene matches. The CDR3 is CASSFSASGGSDTQYF. In nucleotides, the CDR3 is TGTGCCAGCAGTTTCTCTGCTAGCGGGGGCTCAGATACGCAGTATTTT.

Of note for this clonotype: Its ends do not fully match the called genes, so a read error is possible. This chain joins TRBV6-9 and TRBJ2-7; 7 bases fit TRBD2. Germline values: CDR1 MNHGY, CDR2 SVAAGI. The CDR3 has 14 amino acids. CDR3 loop: CAGSLAGGRVEQYF. The CDR3 DNA is TGTGCCGGCAGTTTAGCGGGCGGTAGGGTCGAGCAGTACTTC.

With regard to this clonotype: The junction and the germline gene differ at one end; a read error may be behind it. The V gene is TRBV15, the J gene TRBJ2-1, with unresolved D. The CDR3 is made up of 13 amino acids. Germline-derived CDR1 and CDR2 are LNHNV and YYDKDF (reference sequence). The CDR3 spells CATSRGGVNEQFF. In DNA form, the CDR3 reads TGTGCTACCAGCAGAGGCGGCGTTAATGAGCAGTTCTTC.

This clonotype was picked up many times. V usage is TRBV19 and J usage is TRBJ2-7; D remains unclear. Trimming removed 5 bases from V and 8 bases from J, with 16 bases in between. The CDR3 consists of 13 residues. The germline CDR1 and CDR2 sequences are LNHDA and SQIVND (reference sequence). The DNA for the CDR3 is TGTGCCAGTAGTTACGGACGGGTTGGGCAGCAGTACTTC. Translation: CASSYGRVGQQYF.

This clonotype was counted many times. V gene TRBV5-4 combines with J gene TRBJ2-1; D may be TRBD1 (6 bases). Per the germline V gene, CDR1 is SGHNT and CDR2 is YYREEE (reference sequence). The CDR3 length is 16 residues. The V end was cut by 0 bases, the J end by 2 bases, with 12 bases between. This CDR3 is CASSLDSRGTYNEQFF. CDR3 coding DNA: TGTGCCAGCAGCTTGGATTCCAGGGGAACCTACAATGAGCAGTTCTTC.

J is TRBJ1-3 and V is TRBV2; D unresolved. This CDR3 is 14 amino acids long. Trimming removed 4 bases at V and 2 bases at J, with 9 bases between. Looked up from germline, CDR1 is SNHLY and CDR2 is FYNNEI. The CDR3 bases are TGTGCCAGCAGTGCAGGTCTTACTGGAAACACCATATATTTT. Amino acids: CASSAGLTGNTIYF.

This clonotype appeared many times. The chain joins TRBV27 to TRBJ2-7; 10 nucleotides agree with TRBD2. CDR1 and CDR2 from the germline V gene are MNHEY and SMNVEV (reference sequence). The CDR3 consists of 17 residues. J lost 5 bases, V lost 1 base, and 11 bases had no gene match. The CDR3 sequence is CASSLFGASGSLNEQYF. CDR3 in DNA: TGTGCCAGCAGTTTATTCGGGGCTAGCGGGAGTCTTAACGAGCAGTACTTC.

This clonotype showed up many times. The rearrangement uses TRBV11-2 and TRBJ2-5; 9 bases are a match to TRBD2. This CDR3 spans 13 amino acids. V lost 9 bases, J lost 2 bases, and 4 bases stayed unmatched. Germline CDR1 and CDR2: SGHAT and FQNNGV. The CDR3 bases are TGTGCCAGTAGGCGGGAGGGGCAAGAGACCCAGTACTTC. This gives the protein CASRREGQETQYF. The variable domain in full, with the rest retrieved from reference TRBV11-2 and TRBJ2-5, is EAGVAQSPRYKIIEKRQSVAFWCNPISGHATLYWYQQILGQGPKLLIQFQNNGVVDDSQLPKDRFSAERLKGVDSTLKIQPAKLEDSAVYLCASRREGQETQYFGPGTRLLVL.

This clonotype showed up many times. The chain carries TRBV19 and TRBJ1-1; D ambiguous. Per germline, CDR1 LNHDA and CDR2 SQIVND (reference sequence). V dropped 0 bases and J dropped 1 base, with 9 bases sitting between them. The CDR3 contains 15 residues. The CDR3 nucleotides are TGTGCCAGTAGTATAGATCTTTCAGAGAACACTGAAGCTTTCTTT. Protein product: CASSIDLSENTEAFF.

As concerns this clonotype: This sequence may be a read error, since a much larger clone differs from it by one base. The chain is built from TRBV20-1 and TRBJ2-2; 7 bases agree with TRBD2. V trimming: 6 bases; J trimming: 3 bases; junction bases outside the gene matches: 16. There are 17 residues in the CDR3. Germline loops: CDR1 DFQATT, CDR2 SNEGSKA (reference sequence). CDR3 sequence reads: CSARTTSVRSDTGELFF. For the CDR3, the DNA is TGCAGTGCCCGAACCACTAGCGTGAGATCCGACACCGGGGAGCTGTTTTTT.

In regard to this clonotype: Germline is not matched at one junction end, which may reflect a read error. This chain uses TRBV24-1 with TRBJ2-1; D not certain. The CDR3 is 11 amino acids. CDR1 and CDR2 (germline): KGHDR, SFDVKD. The CDR3 is CATSDFTEQFF. DNA of the CDR3: TGTGCCACAAGTGATTTTACGGAGCAGTTCTTC.

The J gene is TRBJ2-3, the V gene TRBV18; D is unresolved. The CDR3 extends over 16 amino acids. Germline lookup yields CDR1 KGHSH and CDR2 LQKENI. V dropped 3 bases and J dropped 2 bases, with 15 bases sitting between them. The CDR3 is CASSPRKVPATDTQYF. DNA for the CDR3: TGTGCCAGCTCACCTCGAAAGGTTCCCGCCACAGATACGCAGTATTTT.

This clonotype came up once. This may be a read error: a much more frequent sequence differs by one nucleotide. V and J are TRBV5-1 and TRBJ2-2; D gene uncertain. Germline lookup yields CDR1 SGHRS and CDR2 YFSETQ. Trimming removed 9 bases from V and 0 bases from J, with 12 bases in between. This CDR3 spans 14 amino acids. This chain's CDR3 is CAIKEAANTGELFF. CDR3 nucleotide sequence: TGCGCCATCAAAGAGGCAGCGAACACCGGGGAGCTGTTTTTT.

The chain has TRBV29-1 and TRBJ2-6; TRBD1 agrees at 8 bases. The J segment lost 2 bases and the V segment lost 6 bases, leaving 12 bases of the junction unmatched. The CDR3 loop spans 17 amino acids. Germline-derived CDR1 and CDR2 are SQVTM and ANQGSEA. CDR3 loop: CSVYTGQGGAGANVLTF. The CDR3 bases are TGCAGCGTCTATACAGGACAGGGAGGTGCTGGGGCCAACGTCCTGACTTTC.